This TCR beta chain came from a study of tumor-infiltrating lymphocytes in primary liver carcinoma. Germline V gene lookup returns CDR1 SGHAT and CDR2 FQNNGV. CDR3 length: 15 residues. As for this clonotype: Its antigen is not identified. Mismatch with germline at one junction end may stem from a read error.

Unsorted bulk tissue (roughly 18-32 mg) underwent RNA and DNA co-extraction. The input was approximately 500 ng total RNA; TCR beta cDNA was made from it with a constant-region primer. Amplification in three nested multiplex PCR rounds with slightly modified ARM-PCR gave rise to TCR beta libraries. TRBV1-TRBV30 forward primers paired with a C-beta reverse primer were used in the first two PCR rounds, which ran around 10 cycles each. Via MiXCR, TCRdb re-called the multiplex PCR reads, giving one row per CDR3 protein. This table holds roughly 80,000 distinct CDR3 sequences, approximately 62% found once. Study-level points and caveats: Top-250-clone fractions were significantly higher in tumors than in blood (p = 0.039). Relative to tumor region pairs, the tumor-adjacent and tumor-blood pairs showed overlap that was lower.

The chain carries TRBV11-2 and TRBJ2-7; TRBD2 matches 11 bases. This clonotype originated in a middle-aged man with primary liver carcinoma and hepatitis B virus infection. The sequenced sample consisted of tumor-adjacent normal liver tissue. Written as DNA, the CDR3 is TGTGCCAGCATTAGGGGGACTAGCGGTTCCTACGAGCAGTATTTC. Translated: CASIRGTSGSYEQYF.